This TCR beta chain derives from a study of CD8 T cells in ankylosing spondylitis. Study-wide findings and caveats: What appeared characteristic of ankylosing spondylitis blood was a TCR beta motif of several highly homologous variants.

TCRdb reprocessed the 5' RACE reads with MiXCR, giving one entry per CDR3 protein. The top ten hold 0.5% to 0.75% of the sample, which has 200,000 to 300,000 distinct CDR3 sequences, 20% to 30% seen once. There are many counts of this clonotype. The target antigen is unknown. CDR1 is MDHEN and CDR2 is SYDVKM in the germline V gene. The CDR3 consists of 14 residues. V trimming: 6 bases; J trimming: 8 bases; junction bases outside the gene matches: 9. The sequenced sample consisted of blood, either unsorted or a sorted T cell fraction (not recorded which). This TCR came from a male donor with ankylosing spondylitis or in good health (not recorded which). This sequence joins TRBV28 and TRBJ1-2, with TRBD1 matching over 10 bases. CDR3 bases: TGTGCCAGCAGCCTGAGACAGGGGGCCGGGGGCTACACCTTC. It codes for CASSLRQGAGGYTF.